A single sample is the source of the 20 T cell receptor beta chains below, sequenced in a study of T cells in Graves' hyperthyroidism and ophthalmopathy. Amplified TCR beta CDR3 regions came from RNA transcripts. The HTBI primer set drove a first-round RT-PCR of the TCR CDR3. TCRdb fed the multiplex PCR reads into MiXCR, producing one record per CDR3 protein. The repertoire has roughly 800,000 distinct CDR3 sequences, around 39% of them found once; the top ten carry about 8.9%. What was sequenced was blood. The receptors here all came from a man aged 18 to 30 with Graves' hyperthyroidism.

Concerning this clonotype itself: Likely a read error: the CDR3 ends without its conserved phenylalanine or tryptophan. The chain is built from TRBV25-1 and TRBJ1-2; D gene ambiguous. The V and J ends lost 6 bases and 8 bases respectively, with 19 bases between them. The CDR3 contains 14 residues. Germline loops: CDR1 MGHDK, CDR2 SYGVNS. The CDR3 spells CASSLPERAGGYTL. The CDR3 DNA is TGTGCCAGCAGCCTCCCGGAGAGGGCGGGAGGCTACACCCTC.

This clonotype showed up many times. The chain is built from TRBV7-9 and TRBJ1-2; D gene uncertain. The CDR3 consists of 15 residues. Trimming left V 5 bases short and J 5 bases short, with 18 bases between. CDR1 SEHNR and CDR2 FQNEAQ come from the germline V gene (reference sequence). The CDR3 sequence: CASSQGRTGEYGYTF. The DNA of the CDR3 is TGTGCCAGCAGCCAAGGACGGACGGGTGAATATGGCTACACCTTC. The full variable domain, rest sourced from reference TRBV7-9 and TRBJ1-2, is DTGVSQNPRHKITKRGQNVTFRCDPISEHNRLYWYRQTLGQGPEFLTYFQNEAQLEKSRLLSDRFSAERPKGSFSTLEIQRTEQGDSAMYLCASSQGRTGEYGYTFGSGTRLTVV.

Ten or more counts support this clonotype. DNA of the CDR3: TGTGCCAGCAGCTCGGAAGGGACCACTGAAGCTTTCTTT. This sequence encodes CASSSEGTTEAFF. The genes are TRBV7-3 and TRBJ1-1; TRBD1 might be the D (5 bases). The germline V gene has CDR1 SGHTA and CDR2 FQGTGA. This CDR3 spans 13 amino acids. Trimming shortened V by 4 bases and J by 4 bases, and 10 bases separated the two germline ends.

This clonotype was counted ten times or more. CDR3 sequence reads: CATSRGSGLQETQYF. CDR3 in DNA: TGTGCCACCAGCAGAGGTTCGGGACTCCAAGAGACCCAGTACTTC. This chain joins TRBV15 and TRBJ2-5; TRBD2 might be the D (6 bases). Trimming removed 1 base at V and 1 base at J, with 10 bases between. The CDR3 runs to 15 residues. Germline V gene sequence: CDR1 LNHNV, CDR2 YYDKDF (reference sequence).

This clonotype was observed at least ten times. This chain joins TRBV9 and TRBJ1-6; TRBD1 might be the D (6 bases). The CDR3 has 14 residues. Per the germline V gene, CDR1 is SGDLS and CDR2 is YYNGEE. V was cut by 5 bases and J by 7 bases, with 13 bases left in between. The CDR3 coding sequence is TGTGCCAGCAGTCCTATCGGGACAAATTCACCCCTCCACTTT. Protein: CASSPIGTNSPLHF.

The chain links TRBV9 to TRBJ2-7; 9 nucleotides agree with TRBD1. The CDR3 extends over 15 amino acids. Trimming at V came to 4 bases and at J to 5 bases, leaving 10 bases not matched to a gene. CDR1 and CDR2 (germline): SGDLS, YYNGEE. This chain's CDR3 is CASSPRGTGYHEQYF. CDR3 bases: TGTGCCAGCAGCCCGCGAGGGACAGGGTATCACGAGCAGTACTTC.

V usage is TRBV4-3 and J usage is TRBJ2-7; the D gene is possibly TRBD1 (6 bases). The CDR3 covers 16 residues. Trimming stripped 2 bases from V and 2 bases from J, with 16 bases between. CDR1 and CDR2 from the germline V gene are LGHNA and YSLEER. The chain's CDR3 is CASSQSQDHRAYEQYF. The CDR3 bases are TGCGCCAGCAGCCAATCCCAAGACCACAGGGCCTACGAGCAGTACTTC.

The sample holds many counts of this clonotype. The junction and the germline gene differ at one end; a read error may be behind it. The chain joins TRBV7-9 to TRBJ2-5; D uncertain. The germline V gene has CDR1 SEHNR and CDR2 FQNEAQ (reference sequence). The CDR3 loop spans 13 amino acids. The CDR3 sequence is CASSLANQETQYF. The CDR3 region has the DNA TGTGCTAGCAGCTTAGCCAACCAAGAGACCCAGTACTTC.

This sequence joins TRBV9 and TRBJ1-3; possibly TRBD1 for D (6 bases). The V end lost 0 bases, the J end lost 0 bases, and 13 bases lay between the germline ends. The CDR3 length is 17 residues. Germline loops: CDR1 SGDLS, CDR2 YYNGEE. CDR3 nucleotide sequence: TGTGCCAGCAGCGTAGGCCTAGGACAGAGCTCTGGAAACACCATATATTTT. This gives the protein CASSVGLGQSSGNTIYF.

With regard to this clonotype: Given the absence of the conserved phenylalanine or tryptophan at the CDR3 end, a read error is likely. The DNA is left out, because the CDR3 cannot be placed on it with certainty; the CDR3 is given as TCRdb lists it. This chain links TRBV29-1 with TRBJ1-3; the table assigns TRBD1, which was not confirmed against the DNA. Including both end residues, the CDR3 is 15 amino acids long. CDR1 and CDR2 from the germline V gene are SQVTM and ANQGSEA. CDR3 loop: CSVEVSGTNTQFPNT.

CDR3 in DNA: TGTGCCAGCAGCTTAGGGAGTTCAGATGGCTACACCGGGGAGCTGTTTTTT. It encodes CASSLGSSDGYTGELFF. V and J are TRBV7-9 and TRBJ2-2; D gene ambiguous. Trimming cost V 1 base and J 3 bases, with 15 bases left between them. CDR3 length: 17 residues. Per the germline V gene, CDR1 is SEHNR and CDR2 is FQNEAQ (reference sequence). The full variable domain, with the rest looked up from reference TRBV7-9 and TRBJ2-2, is DTGVSQNPRHKITKRGQNVTFRCDPISEHNRLYWYRQTLGQGPEFLTYFQNEAQLEKSRLLSDRFSAERPKGSFSTLEIQRTEQGDSAMYLCASSLGSSDGYTGELFFGEGSRLTVL.

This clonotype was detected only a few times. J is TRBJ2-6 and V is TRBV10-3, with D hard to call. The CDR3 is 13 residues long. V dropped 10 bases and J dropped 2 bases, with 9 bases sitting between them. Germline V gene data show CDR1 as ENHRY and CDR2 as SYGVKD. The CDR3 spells CASPNPGANVLTF. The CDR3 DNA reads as TGTGCCAGCCCCAACCCTGGGGCCAACGTCCTGACTTTC.

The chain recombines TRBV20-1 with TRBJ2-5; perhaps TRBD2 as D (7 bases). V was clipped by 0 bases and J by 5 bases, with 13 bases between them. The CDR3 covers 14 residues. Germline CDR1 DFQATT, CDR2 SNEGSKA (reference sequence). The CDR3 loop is CSARDGGALETQYF. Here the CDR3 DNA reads TGCAGTGCTAGAGATGGGGGGGCTTTGGAGACCCAGTACTTC.

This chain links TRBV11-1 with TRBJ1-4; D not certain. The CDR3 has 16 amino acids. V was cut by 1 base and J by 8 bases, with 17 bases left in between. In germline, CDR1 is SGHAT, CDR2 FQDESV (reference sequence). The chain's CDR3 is CASSLEAGNGIEKLFF. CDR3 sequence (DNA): TGTGCCAGCAGCTTAGAGGCGGGGAATGGTATCGAAAAACTGTTTTTT. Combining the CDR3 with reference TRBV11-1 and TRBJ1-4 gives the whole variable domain EAEVAQSPRYKITEKSQAVAFWCDPISGHATLYWYRQILGQGPELLVQFQDESVVDDSQLPKDRFSAERLKGVDSTLKIQPAELGDSAMYLCASSLEAGNGIEKLFFGSGTQLSVL.

CDR3 nucleotides: TGTGCCAGCAGTTTCCGGTTAGGGGGAGACCCCGACGAGCAGTACTTC. Translating gives CASSFRLGGDPDEQYF. The V and J genes are TRBV9 and TRBJ2-7; D is possibly TRBD1 (6 bases). The germline V gene encodes CDR1 SGDLS and CDR2 YYNGEE. With 5 bases removed from V and 5 bases from J, the gap between germline ends came to 23 bases. The CDR3 contains 16 residues.

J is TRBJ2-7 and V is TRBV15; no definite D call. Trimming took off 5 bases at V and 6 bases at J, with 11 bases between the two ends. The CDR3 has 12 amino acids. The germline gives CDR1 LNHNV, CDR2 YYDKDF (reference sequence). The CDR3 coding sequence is TGTGCCACCAGCGCCGAGAGAGGCGAGCAGTACTTC. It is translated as CATSAERGEQYF.

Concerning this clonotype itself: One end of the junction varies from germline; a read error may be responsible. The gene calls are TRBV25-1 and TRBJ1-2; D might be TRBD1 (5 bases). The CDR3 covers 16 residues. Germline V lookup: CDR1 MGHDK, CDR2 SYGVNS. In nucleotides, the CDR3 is TGCGCCAGCAGCCAAGACGTGGACAATCTAGTTCGTGGCTACACCTTC. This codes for CASSQDVDNLVRGYTF.

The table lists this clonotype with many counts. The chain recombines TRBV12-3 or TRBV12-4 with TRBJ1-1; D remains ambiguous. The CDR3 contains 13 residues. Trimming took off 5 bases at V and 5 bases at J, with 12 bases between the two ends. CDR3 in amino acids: CASSPAGVTEAFF. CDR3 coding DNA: TGTGCCAGCAGTCCCGCGGGCGTGACTGAAGCTTTCTTT.

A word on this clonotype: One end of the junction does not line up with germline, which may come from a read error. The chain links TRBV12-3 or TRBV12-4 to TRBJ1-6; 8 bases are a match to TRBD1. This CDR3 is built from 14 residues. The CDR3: CVSSLGQENSPLHF. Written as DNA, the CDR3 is TGTGTCAGCAGTTTGGGACAGGAAAATTCACCCCTCCACTTT.

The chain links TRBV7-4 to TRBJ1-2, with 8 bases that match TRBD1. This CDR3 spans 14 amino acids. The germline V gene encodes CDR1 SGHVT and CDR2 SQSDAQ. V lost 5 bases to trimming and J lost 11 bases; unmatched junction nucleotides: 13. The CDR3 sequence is CASSPPLLGQGYTF. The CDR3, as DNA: TGTGCCAGCAGCCCACCGTTATTAGGACAGGGATACACCTTC.